This T cell receptor beta chain was observed in a study of CD8+CD57+ T cells in acquired aplastic anemia. Genomic DNA was employed as the template in profiling TCR beta VDJ and CDR3. TCRdb fed the reads into MiXCR, producing one record per CDR3 protein. The sample consists of approximately 130,000 distinct CDR3 sequences, roughly 55% of them appearing once. Germline CDR1 reads LNHDA; CDR2 reads SQIVND (reference sequence). Losses at the gene ends were 3 bases for V and 0 bases for J; bases not matched to a gene: 2. This CDR3 contains 15 residues. There are many counts of this clonotype. Previously, flow cytometry had revealed CD8+CD57+ cell expansion in the patients chosen for sequencing.

Sequenced material: sorted CD4+, CD8+, or CD8+CD57+ T cells (not recorded which) from PBMCs. The receptor's source is a human donor with aplastic anemia. The rearrangement joins TRBV19 to TRBJ1-3; 7 bases agree with TRBD1. Here the CDR3 reads CASSMGQNSGNTIYF. The CDR3 bases are TGTGCCAGTAGTATGGGACAGAACTCTGGAAACACCATATATTTT.